A single sample is the source of the 31 T cell receptor beta chains below, sequenced in a study of blood T cells in healthy people across ages. Then a second PCR, running about 6 to 12 cycles, was carried out with a sample-barcoded 5' primer and a J-beta primer mix. TCRdb reanalysed the 5' RACE reads using MiXCR and keeps one entry per CDR3 protein. The sample yields just under 550,000 distinct CDR3 sequences, 24% seen once. Another study also made use of these data, one on T cells of mothers and their children.

The sequenced sample consisted of blood. These receptors were collected from a boy aged 5-17 years in good health.

This chain joins TRBV4-3 and TRBJ2-1; 7 nucleotides align to TRBD2. CDR1 is LGHNA and CDR2 is YSLEER in the germline V gene. The CDR3 has 15 residues. The V segment lost 2 bases and the J segment 3 bases; nucleotides outside the gene matches: 4. Written as DNA, the CDR3 is TGCGCCAGCAGCCAACACGAGCGGGACTACAATGAGCAGTTCTTC. This sequence encodes CASSQHERDYNEQFF.

The table lists this clonotype with a few counts. This chain connects TRBV7-9 to TRBJ2-5, with D tentatively TRBD2 (6 bases). CDR1 and CDR2 (germline): SEHNR, FQNEAQ (reference sequence). This CDR3 spans 13 amino acids. The germline V and J ends were trimmed by 6 bases and 2 bases, with 10 bases remaining between them. The CDR3 sequence is CASSGGRQETQYF. The CDR3 nucleotides are TGTGCCAGCAGTGGAGGGCGTCAAGAGACCCAGTACTTC.

This clonotype was counted ten times or more. An end of the junction differs from the germline gene, which may be a read error. V is TRBV27 and J is TRBJ2-5, with 7 bases lining up with TRBD2. CDR1 and CDR2 (germline): MNHEY, SMNVEV (reference sequence). The CDR3 loop spans 12 amino acids. The CDR3 spells CASSGGRGREFF. CDR3 coding DNA: TGTGCCAGCAGCGGGGGGAGGGGAAGGGAGTTCTTC.

The chain recombines TRBV5-4 with TRBJ1-1; TRBD1 matches 8 bases. CDR3 size: 14 residues. J gave up 10 bases and V 4 bases, and 12 bases lay outside the gene matches. Germline V gene sequence: CDR1 SGHNT, CDR2 YYREEE (reference sequence). The CDR3 coding sequence is TGTGCCAGCAGCCCACAGGGGGAAAGTGTTGGAGCTTTCTTT. Encoded protein: CASSPQGESVGAFF.

This clonotype was seen a handful of times. The chain employs TRBV7-9 and TRBJ1-1, with 8 bases matching TRBD1. Germline CDR1 SEHNR, CDR2 FQNEAQ (reference sequence). The trim removed 4 bases at V and 2 bases at J, leaving 6 bases unmatched. This CDR3 comprises 15 residues. CDR3 loop: CASSSRQGPNTEAFF. In DNA, the CDR3 is TGTGCCAGCAGCTCAAGACAGGGGCCCAACACTGAAGCTTTCTTT.

The gene calls are TRBV5-8 and TRBJ2-2; tentatively, D is TRBD2 (6 bases). The CDR3 consists of 18 residues. V lost 8 bases and J 4 bases, leaving 27 bases between the germline ends. Looked up from germline, CDR1 is SGHTS and CDR2 is YDEGEE. The CDR3 spells CASSVRSPTSLGTGELFF. The DNA of the CDR3 is TGTGCCAGTAGCGTGCGTTCACCCACTAGCCTAGGCACCGGGGAGCTGTTTTTT.

V usage is TRBV12-5 and J usage is TRBJ2-1; D may correspond to TRBD1 or TRBD2 (5 bases each). Germline values: CDR1 LGHNT, CDR2 FRNRAP. The CDR3 contains 14 residues. V was shortened by 6 bases and J by 8 bases, with 17 bases between the two germline ends. The CDR3 sequence is CASGPGQGFDEQFF. The CDR3, as DNA: TGTGCTAGTGGGCCGGGGCAGGGCTTCGATGAGCAGTTCTTC.

This clonotype was counted a few times. V usage is TRBV28 and J usage is TRBJ2-2; 8 nucleotides align to TRBD2. This CDR3 has 19 residues. Germline V gene data show CDR1 as MDHEN and CDR2 as SYDVKM. The V gene end was trimmed by 3 bases and the J gene end by 5 bases; junction bases not matched to a gene: 17. The CDR3 loop is CASSFPRPGGRGRTGELFF. The CDR3 DNA reads TGTGCCAGCAGTTTCCCTCGCCCGGGGGGGCGCGGTAGGACCGGGGAGCTGTTTTTT.

The chain has TRBV6-2 or TRBV6-3 and TRBJ2-5, with a possible D match to TRBD1 (5 bases). Germline CDR1 is MNHEY and CDR2 is SVGEGT. Trimming stripped 6 bases from V and 2 bases from J, with 7 bases between. There are 12 residues in the CDR3. The CDR3 loop is CASSRQQETQYF. In DNA form, the CDR3 reads TGTGCCAGCAGCCGACAGCAAGAGACCCAGTACTTC.

This clonotype showed up many times. J is TRBJ1-4 and V is TRBV7-3; D uncertain. V was clipped by 3 bases and J by 2 bases, with 13 bases between them. The CDR3 spans 16 residues. Germline V lookup: CDR1 SGHTA, CDR2 FQGTGA. The CDR3 sequence is CASSFRVPGTNEKLFF. CDR3 nucleotides: TGTGCCAGCAGCTTCCGGGTCCCAGGCACTAATGAAAAACTGTTTTTT.

This clonotype was seen more than once but under ten times. The chain links TRBV7-9 to TRBJ1-1; D unresolved. Trimming removed 3 bases at V and 4 bases at J, with 21 bases between. The CDR3 is 17 residues long. Germline V lookup: CDR1 SEHNR, CDR2 FQNEAQ (reference sequence). The CDR3 DNA is TGTGCCAGCAGCTTTTTTGGTTGGAGGAGGTTGGGCACTGAAGCTTTCTTT. Its translation: CASSFFGWRRLGTEAFF.

This clonotype was detected only a few times. V usage is TRBV20-1 and J usage is TRBJ2-1; 10 bases are a match to TRBD1. The J call may be faulty, since TRBJ2-7 better matches the DNA end. Germline V gene data show CDR1 as DFQATT and CDR2 as SNEGSKA (reference sequence). The CDR3 is made up of 14 amino acids. CDR3 sequence (DNA): TGCAGTGCTATTCCCGCGGGACAGGGGCACGAGCAGTACTTC. Translating gives CSAIPAGQGHEQYF.

This clonotype was seen at least ten times. The genes are TRBV6-1 and TRBJ2-6; D is undetermined. The germline V and J ends were trimmed by 3 bases and 0 bases, with 6 bases remaining between them. Germline V gene sequence: CDR1 MNHNS, CDR2 SASEGT. The CDR3 consists of 15 residues. CDR3 protein: CASSERDSGANVLTF. CDR3 nucleotides: TGTGCCAGCAGTGAGCGAGACTCTGGGGCCAACGTCCTGACTTTC.

This clonotype has a handful of counts. The chain combines TRBV20-1 with TRBJ2-3; no firm D call. The ends were cut back, 6 bases at V and 7 bases at J, with 14 bases in the middle. The CDR3 consists of 12 residues. Germline CDR1 reads DFQATT; CDR2 reads SNEGSKA (reference sequence). The CDR3 loop reads CSADLEEYTQYF. CDR3 bases: TGCAGTGCAGACCTTGAGGAATATACGCAGTATTTT.

The CDR3 sequence: CASSQGGGFHYEQYF. The CDR3 coding sequence is TGTGCCAGCAGCCAGGGGGGCGGATTCCATTACGAGCAGTACTTC. The gene calls are TRBV7-9 and TRBJ2-7, with TRBD1 as a possible D gene (7 bases). The V end was cut by 5 bases, the J end by 4 bases, with 18 bases between. In germline, CDR1 is SEHNR, CDR2 FQNEAQ (reference sequence). This CDR3 is 15 amino acids long.

Many counts were recorded for this clonotype. V gene TRBV6-5 combines with J gene TRBJ2-6; 7 nucleotides match TRBD1. In germline, CDR1 is MNHEY, CDR2 SVGAGI. Trimming cost V 6 bases and J 0 bases; bases outside gene matches: 5. The CDR3 runs to 16 residues. DNA for the CDR3: TGTGCCAGCAGCACCTCAGGGGGCTCTGGGGCCAACGTCCTGACTTTC. Translating it yields CASSTSGGSGANVLTF.

The chain couples TRBV9 to TRBJ1-1; D gene uncertain. This CDR3 contains 14 residues. Germline values: CDR1 SGDLS, CDR2 YYNGEE. V lost 4 bases and J 1 base, leaving 11 bases between the germline ends. The CDR3 bases are TGTGCCAGCAGCCCGCTCCAGAGGAACACTGAAGCTTTCTTT. It encodes CASSPLQRNTEAFF.

This clonotype occurred a few times. This chain links TRBV29-1 with TRBJ2-1; D not resolved. Trimming shortened V by 3 bases and J by 8 bases, and 5 bases separated the two germline ends. This CDR3 is 10 amino acids long. Germline CDR1 SQVTM, CDR2 ANQGSEA. The CDR3 loop is CSVDSHEQFF. In nucleotides, the CDR3 is TGCAGCGTTGATTCCCATGAGCAGTTCTTC.

This chain joins TRBV4-3 and TRBJ2-1; 11 bases agree with TRBD2. J was trimmed by 9 bases and V by 4 bases; bases with no gene match: 11. The V gene's germline CDR1 is LGHNA and CDR2 YSLEER. The CDR3 extends over 16 amino acids. This chain's CDR3 is CASSPGELAGVREQFF. For the CDR3, the DNA is TGCGCCAGCAGCCCCGGGGAACTAGCGGGAGTACGTGAGCAGTTCTTC.

The gene calls are TRBV27 and TRBJ1-1, with a possible D match to TRBD1 (6 bases). The CDR3 covers 14 residues. Germline V lookup: CDR1 MNHEY, CDR2 SMNVEV (reference sequence). Trimming left V 7 bases short and J 3 bases short, with 15 bases between. CDR3 nucleotides: TGTGCCAGCATCGTACAAGGGGGATACACTGAAGCTTTCTTT. Its protein is CASIVQGGYTEAFF.

This chain links TRBV20-1 with TRBJ1-1; D unresolved. This CDR3 contains 13 residues. V lost 6 bases and J lost 0, with 11 bases in between. The germline V gene has CDR1 DFQATT and CDR2 SNEGSKA (reference sequence). The CDR3 is CSAPEIMNTEAFF. For the CDR3, the DNA is TGCAGTGCCCCAGAGATAATGAACACTGAAGCTTTCTTT.

V gene TRBV6-5 combines with J gene TRBJ1-1; TRBD1 aligns across 9 bases. Trimming removed 2 bases from V and 0 bases from J; junction bases left unmatched: 4. Germline CDR1 is MNHEY and CDR2 is SVGAGI. This CDR3 comprises 16 residues. DNA for the CDR3: TGTGCCAGCAGTTACGACAGGGGGGGATTGAACACTGAAGCTTTCTTT. Its protein is CASSYDRGGLNTEAFF.

In its sample, this clonotype was seen a few times. This chain connects TRBV28 to TRBJ2-7; no clear D. CDR1 and CDR2 (germline): MDHEN, SYDVKM. This CDR3 spans 13 amino acids. The V gene lost 6 bases and the J gene lost 2 bases, with 11 bases spanning the gap. The CDR3 protein is CASRITTTYEQYF. The CDR3 DNA follows: TGTGCCAGCAGAATAACAACCACCTACGAGCAGTACTTC.

This clonotype was detected only a few times. The chain is built from TRBV7-2 and TRBJ2-3, with D perhaps TRBD1 (5 bases). The V end lost 8 bases, the J end lost 1 base, and 13 bases lay between the germline ends. The CDR3 is made up of 14 amino acids. The germline gives CDR1 SGHTA, CDR2 FQGNSA. CDR3 coding DNA: TGTGCCAGCTCACCAAGGGGCCGCACAGATACGCAGTATTTT. This sequence encodes CASSPRGRTDTQYF. The entire variable domain, with the rest obtained from reference TRBV7-2 and TRBJ2-3, is as follows: GAGVSQSPSNKVTEKGKDVELRCDPISGHTALYWYRQSLGQGLEFLIYFQGNSAPDKSGLPSDRFSAERTGGSVSTLTIQRTQQEDSAVYLCASSPRGRTDTQYFGPGTRLTVL.

This clonotype was seen a handful of times. CDR3 sequence reads: CASSLFTGTNTEAFF. The CDR3 nucleotides read TGTGCCAGCAGCTTATTCACAGGGACGAACACTGAAGCTTTCTTT. The chain couples TRBV7-8 to TRBJ1-1; maybe TRBD1 (6 bases). V was trimmed by 2 bases and J by 1 base, leaving 11 bases between them. Germline values: CDR1 SGHVS, CDR2 FQNEAQ. The CDR3 runs 15 residues.

The chain joins TRBV6-5 to TRBJ2-1; unclear D gene. The CDR3 is made up of 12 amino acids. Germline CDR1 and CDR2: MNHEY and SVGAGI. The germline V and J ends were trimmed by 5 bases and 8 bases, with 10 bases remaining between them. The CDR3 loop is CASSMGSDEQFF. The CDR3 nucleotides are TGTGCCAGCAGTATGGGGTCCGATGAGCAGTTCTTC.

This clonotype was seen ten or more times. The CDR3 is CASSQEGSGSQETQYF. The CDR3 DNA sequence: TGCGCCAGCAGCCAAGAAGGTAGCGGGAGCCAAGAGACCCAGTACTTC. The V call is TRBV4-3, the J call TRBJ2-5; 9 nucleotides line up with TRBD2. The CDR3 totals 16 residues. V was clipped by 0 bases and J by 1 base; unmatched bases: 3. Germline loops: CDR1 LGHNA, CDR2 YSLEER.

The chain carries TRBV15 and TRBJ2-3, with D unclear. Germline V gives CDR1 LNHNV, CDR2 YYDKDF (reference sequence). The CDR3 is made up of 12 amino acids. Trimming stripped 4 bases from V and 5 bases from J, with 7 bases between. This CDR3 is CATSNSRDTQYF. In DNA form, the CDR3 reads TGTGCCACCAGCAACAGCCGAGATACGCAGTATTTT.

In this sample, this clonotype turned up many times. This chain joins TRBV28 and TRBJ1-2; D not resolved. The V and J ends lost 6 bases and 2 bases respectively, with 10 bases between them. The CDR3 is 13 amino acids. Germline CDR1 MDHEN, CDR2 SYDVKM. Here the CDR3 DNA reads TGTGCCAGCAGCTTAGGCCGGAACTATGGCTACACCTTC. Encoded protein: CASSLGRNYGYTF.

There are a few counts of this clonotype. The chain carries TRBV24-1 and TRBJ2-1; 8 nucleotides line up with TRBD1. There are 15 residues in the CDR3. Germline CDR1 and CDR2: KGHDR and SFDVKD. The V segment lost 4 bases and the J segment 3 bases; nucleotides outside the gene matches: 4. The CDR3 here is CATSDGQGRYNEQFF. As DNA, the CDR3 is TGTGCCACCAGTGACGGACAGGGCCGCTACAATGAGCAGTTCTTC.

This chain uses TRBV7-9 with TRBJ1-4; 7 nucleotides line up with TRBD1. Germline V CDR1 and CDR2: SEHNR, FQNEAQ (reference sequence). This CDR3 has 16 amino acids. J was trimmed by 8 bases and V by 0 bases; bases with no gene match: 9. CDR3 nucleotides: TGTGCCAGCAGCTTAGCGCGGAGGGGGCGTGGGGAAAAACTGTTTTTT. Translation gives CASSLARRGRGEKLFF.